A selection of T cell receptor beta chains follows, all from one sample in a study of monozygotic twins with cystic fibrosis. The data were produced by immunoSEQ multiplex PCR, yet TCRdb's version contains in-frame clones alone and is incomplete. This sample has some 10,000 clones; approximately 99.4% occur once, and the top ten carry 0.4% to 0.5%. Sequencing input: blood. The receptors derive from a young man with cystic fibrosis. Both conserved end residues are part of each CDR3. The D gene is left open where the match is weak. Expanded clones are given a class, and other clones once, few, many or no size at all.

>TRBV18|once|TRBJ1-1|.
TGTGCCAGCTCACCACTGGGGCGGAACACTGAAGCTTTCTTT
CASSPLGRNTEAFF
>TRBV5-1|.|TRBJ2-5|TRBD2
TGCGCCAGCAGCTTGGGAGTAGCGGGAGCGGGAGAGACCCAGTACTTC
CASSLGVAGAGETQYF
>TRBV14|.|TRBJ1-5|.
TGTGCCAGCAGCCAAGGCGGTAGCAATCAGCCCCAGCATTTT
CASSQGGSNQPQHF
>TRBV4-1|.|TRBJ1-2|.
TGCGCCAGCAGCCAAGATCGGGGAGGAACTGGCTACACCTTC
CASSQDRGGTGYTF
>TRBV9|.|TRBJ2-7|TRBD2
TGTGCCAGCAGCGTAGGTCAGGAAGCGGGGTACGAGCAGTACTTC
CASSVGQEAGYEQYF
>TRBV25-1|.|TRBJ2-1|TRBD2
TGTGCCAGCAGTCACCCCGGACTAGCGGGAGGCAATGAGCAGTTCTTC
CASSHPGLAGGNEQFF
>TRBV4-3|.|TRBJ1-1|.
TGCGCCAGCAGCCGAAAGGGAGGGGACACTGAAGCTTTCTTT
CASSRKGGDTEAFF
>TRBV13|.|TRBJ2-7|TRBD1
TGTGCCAGCAGATCCGGGACAGGGGAATCCTACGAGCAGTACTTC
CASRSGTGESYEQYF
>TRBV21-1|.|TRBJ2-2|.
TGTGCCAGCAGCAAAGAGGCGCGGCACGGATCAGCCGGGGAGCTGTTTTTT
CASSKEARHGSAGELFF
>TRBV4-1|.|TRBJ2-4|.
TGCGCCAGCAGCCAAGGACTGCGTGGAAACATTCAGTACTTC
CASSQGLRGNIQYF
>TRBV19|.|TRBJ1-2|.
TGTGCCAGTAGTATCGGCGGGTACAACTATGGCTACACCTTC
CASSIGGYNYGYTF
>TRBV4-2|.|TRBJ2-1|TRBD2
TGTGCCAGCAGCCAAGAGGGGACTAGCGGGAGTTACTACAATGAGCAGTTCTTC
CASSQEGTSGSYYNEQFF
>TRBV5-1|.|TRBJ2-1|.
TGCGCCAGCAGCTTGGCCACCACTGGGCTAGATGAGCAGTTCTTC
CASSLATTGLDEQFF
>TRBV4-3|.|TRBJ2-2|TRBD1
TGCGCCAGCAGCCAAGTCCGTCAGGGGGCAGGGGGCGGGGAGCTGTTTTTT
CASSQVRQGAGGGELFF
>TRBV19|.|TRBJ1-3|.
TGTGCCAGTAATAGACGCTACGCGGGAAACACCATATATTTT
CASNRRYAGNTIYF
>TRBV19|.|TRBJ1-3|.
TGTGCCAGTAGTATAAGTCGAATCGGCGGAAACACCATATATTTT
CASSISRIGGNTIYF
>TRBV18|.|TRBJ2-1|TRBD1
TGTGCCAGCTCACTGGACAGGGGTGATGAGCAGTTCTTC
CASSLDRGDEQFF
>TRBV7-9|once|TRBJ2-3|.
TGTGCCAGCAGCCTCAGTGTGGGAGTCACAGATACGCAGTATTTT
CASSLSVGVTDTQYF
>TRBV7-6|.|TRBJ1-3|.
TGTGCCAGCAGCAACGACGGCTTCTCTGGAAACACCATATATTTT
CASSNDGFSGNTIYF
>TRBV6-4|.|TRBJ2-1|.
TGTGCCAGCAACTCGGGCTATGAGCAGTTCTTC
CASNSGYEQFF
>TRBV9|.|TRBJ2-1|.
TGTGCCAGCAGCGTAGGACTAGGCCCTTTTAATGAGCAGTTCTTC
CASSVGLGPFNEQFF
>TRBV5-1|.|TRBJ2-2|TRBD1
TGCGCCAGCAGCTTGGGACAGGGAGTGGGCACCGGGGAGCTGTTTTTT
CASSLGQGVGTGELFF
>TRBV6-4|.|TRBJ2-2|.
TGTGCCAGCAGTGACTCAGGGCAGGGACACACCGGGGAGCTGTTTTTT
CASSDSGQGHTGELFF
>TRBV4-1|.|TRBJ1-2|.
TGCGCCAGCAGCCAAGAGTCGGCGGCCAACTATGGCTACACCTTC
CASSQESAANYGYTF
>TRBV4-1|.|TRBJ2-2|TRBD1
TGCGCCAGCAGCCACGACAGGGGGCGTTCGACCGGGGAGCTGTTTTTT
CASSHDRGRSTGELFF
>TRBV4-1|.|TRBJ1-3|.
TGCGCCAGCAGCCAAGTTGTCTCTGGAAACACCATATATTTT
CASSQVVSGNTIYF
>TRBV13|.|TRBJ1-3|.
TGTGCCAGCAGCCGATGGGGTTCTGGAAACACCATATATTTT
CASSRWGSGNTIYF
>TRBV7-2|once|TRBJ1-1|.
TGTGCCAGCAGCCAGCAAAGGATAGGTTCGGACACTGAAGCTTTCTTT
CASSQQRIGSDTEAFF
>TRBV4-1|once|TRBJ2-7|.
TGCGCCAGCAGTGATCCATTAAGGGGCCTCTACGAGCAGTACTTC
CASSDPLRGLYEQYF
>TRBV7-2|once|TRBJ1-2|.
TGTGCCAGCAGCTTGAATCACAATGGCTACACCTTC
CASSLNHNGYTF
>TRBV10-3|.|TRBJ1-3|.
TGTGCCATACAGGGAGTCGGTGGAAACACCATATATTTT
CAIQGVGGNTIYF
>TRBV30|.|TRBJ2-3|TRBD1
TGTGCAGAGAACCCGGGACAGGGCCCAGATACGCAGTATTTT
CAENPGQGPDTQYF
>TRBV14|.|TRBJ2-3|.
TGTGCCAGCAGCCAAGCTACAGGGAAGCAGTATTTT
CASSQATGKQYF
>TRBV19|.|TRBJ2-5|TRBD2
TGTGCCAGTAGTAAAACTAGCGTGGGGTACCAAGAGACCCAGTACTTC
CASSKTSVGYQETQYF
>TRBV11-2|.|TRBJ2-1|.
TGTGCCAGCAGCTTAGTGGGAACGGCGCCGTCCTACAATGAGCAGTTCTTC
CASSLVGTAPSYNEQFF
>TRBV29-1|.|TRBJ2-7|.
TGCAGCGTCCAGATGGGGAGGGGGCTTACCTACGAGCAGTACTTC
CSVQMGRGLTYEQYF
>TRBV27|.|TRBJ1-2|.
TGTGCCAGCAGTTCGCCAGGGGAGGGTAACTATGGCTACACCTTC
CASSSPGEGNYGYTF
>TRBV29-1|once|TRBJ1-4|.
TGCAGCGTTAGCCTGCTGGGACACCGACGTGAAAAACTGTTTTTT
CSVSLLGHRREKLFF